These T cell receptor beta chains were read from a single sample in a study of breast tumors, draining lymph nodes, adjacent tissues. TCRdb re-derived calls from the multiplex PCR reads in MiXCR, one entry per CDR3 protein. The sample shows 200,000 to 250,000 distinct CDR3 sequences, about a third of them seen only once. What was sequenced was axillary lymph node tissue. The receptors were gathered from a female donor with breast cancer. Some clones in this sample may be carry-over from other donors' samples. Each CDR3 is given with its conserved first and last residue. A D gene is named only where the DNA matches it firmly. Only some rows state a clone size, as once, few, many or a class for expanded clones.

size,J,V,D,CDR3,DNA
many,TRBJ2-6,TRBV2,-,CASSEARAAGANVLTF,TGTGCCAGCAGTGAAGCTCGGGCAGCTGGGGCCAACGTCCTGACTTTC
few,TRBJ2-5,TRBV30,-,CAWGRGAAYQETQYF,TGTGCCTGGGGGCGCGGGGCGGCGTACCAAGAGACCCAGTACTTC
many,TRBJ1-3,TRBV6-5,-,CASSYRELNTIYF,TGTGCCAGCAGTTACAGGGAATTAAACACCATATATTTT
many,TRBJ2-1,TRBV15,-,CATGPDYNEQFF,TGTGCCACCGGACCCGACTACAATGAGCAGTTCTTC
once,TRBJ2-1,TRBV2,TRBD1,CASSDRTGGMEQFF,TGTGCCAGCAGTGATCGGACAGGGGGCATGGAGCAGTTCTTC
-,TRBJ1-1,TRBV18,TRBD1,CASSPTQGGNTEAFF,TGTGCCAGCTCACCCACCCAGGGGGGGAACACTGAAGCTTTCTTT
many,TRBJ2-5,TRBV3-1,-,CASSQAVTETQYF,TGTGCCAGCAGCCAAGCGGTAACGGAGACCCAGTACTTC
many,TRBJ2-5,TRBV5-1,TRBD2,CASSSSGNQETQYF,TGCGCCAGCAGTAGTAGCGGGAACCAAGAGACCCAGTACTTC
few,TRBJ1-2,TRBV28,-,CASSERDNYGYTF,TGTGCCAGCAGCGAGAGGGACAACTATGGCTACACCTTC
-,TRBJ2-7,TRBV6-2/TRBV6-3,-,CASSTRPPRGGYEQYF,TGTGCCAGCAGTACCAGGCCCCCCAGGGGGGGCTACGAGCAGTACTTC
-,TRBJ1-2,TRBV9,-,CAGSVDWAAGGGSTF,TGTGCCGGCAGCGTAGATTGGGCGGCAGGAGGTGGCTCCACCTTC
many,TRBJ2-3,TRBV3-1,-,CASSLAVPAGGDTQYF,TGTGCCAGCAGCCTAGCGGTCCCAGCGGGTGGAGATACGCAGTATTTT
few,TRBJ1-1,TRBV15,TRBD1,CATSGEYGTGNTEAFF,TGTGCCACCAGCGGAGAGTATGGGACAGGGAACACTGAAGCTTTCTTT
-,TRBJ2-5,TRBV5-6,TRBD2,CASSYRTSGYQETQYF,TGTGCCAGCAGCTACAGGACTAGCGGTTATCAAGAGACCCAGTACTTC
once,TRBJ2-5,TRBV29-1,TRBD2,CSATLGGLAGETQYF,TGCAGCGCGACGCTGGGAGGGCTGGCAGGAGAGACCCAGTACTTC
-,TRBJ2-1,TRBV7-9,TRBD2,CASSPNPTSGRGGDNEQFF,TGTGCCAGCAGCCCCAACCCGACTAGCGGGAGGGGGGGCGACAATGAGCAGTTCTTC
few,TRBJ1-5,TRBV10-1,-,CASGGMSNQPQRF,TGCGCCAGCGGTGGGATGAGCAATCAGCCCCAGCGTTTT
many,TRBJ2-7,TRBV19,-,CASSMTATYEQYF,TGTGCCAGTAGTATGACAGCCACCTACGAGCAGTACTTC
many,TRBJ2-2,TRBV2,-,CASSWSYRELFF,TGTGCCAGCAGCTGGTCGTACCGGGAGCTGTTTTTT
-,TRBJ1-4,TRBV27,-,CASSPSGGSGKLFF,TGTGCCAGCAGTCCTAGCGGGGGCAGCGGAAAACTGTTTTTT
many,TRBJ1-3,TRBV24-1,-,CATSDLYREGNTIYF,TGTGCCACCAGTGATTTGTACAGGGAGGGAAACACCATATATTTT
-,TRBJ2-1,TRBV12-3/TRBV12-4,-,CASRETGDEQFF,TGTGCCAGCAGAGAGACGGGGGATGAGCAGTTCTTC
-,TRBJ2-2,TRBV19,-,CASSHGGPTNTGELFF,TGTGCCAGCAGTCACGGGGGTCCAACGAACACCGGGGAGCTGTTTTTT
many,TRBJ2-7,TRBV6-2/TRBV6-3,TRBD1,CASNRDRGYEQYF,TGTGCCAGCAACCGGGACAGGGGCTACGAGCAGTACTTC
-,TRBJ1-4,TRBV7-6,TRBD1,CASSLVGQGVGNLFF,TGTGCCAGCAGCTTAGTCGGACAGGGGGTCGGAAATCTGTTTTTT
once,TRBJ2-5,TRBV5-4,-,CASSLAGAAQETQYF,TGTGCCAGCAGCTTGGCTGGGGCAGCACAAGAGACCCAGTACTTC
-,TRBJ2-7,TRBV5-1,-,CASSPVRAQTYEQYF,TGCGCCAGCAGTCCCGTTCGCGCGCAAACCTACGAGCAGTACTTC
many,TRBJ2-2,TRBV2,-,CASSEARSGGELFF,TGTGCCAGCAGTGAAGCGAGGAGTGGCGGGGAGCTGTTTTTT
-,TRBJ1-5,TRBV2,TRBD1,CASNTDRNKETQHF,TGTGCCAGCAACACGGACAGGAACAAAGAGACCCAGCATTTT
-,TRBJ1-4,TRBV5-5,-,CASRVEEKLFF,TGTGCCAGCAGGGTGGAGGAAAAACTGTTTTTT
few,TRBJ1-1,TRBV6-5,TRBD1,CASSYSQGASNEAFF,TGTGCCAGCAGTTACTCGCAGGGGGCGTCGAATGAAGCTTTCTTT
many,TRBJ1-2,TRBV27,TRBD1,CASYDPGGGNYGYTF,TGTGCCAGCTACGATCCAGGGGGAGGTAACTATGGCTACACCTTC
few,TRBJ2-3,TRBV28,-,CASSPVSLPDTQYF,TGTGCCAGCAGTCCGGTCTCCCTCCCCGATACGCAGTATTTT
-,TRBJ1-1,TRBV19,-,CASSIPRRSNTEAFF,TGTGCCAGTAGTATACCCCGCCGTTCGAACACTGAAGCTTTCTTT
many,TRBJ2-7,TRBV4-3,TRBD1,CASSQELPGTGLKQYF,TGCGCCAGCAGCCAAGAGCTACCCGGGACAGGGTTGAAGCAGTACTTC
many,TRBJ2-3,TRBV6-1,TRBD2,CASSGSGSGTDTQYF,TGTGCCAGCAGTGGGAGCGGGAGTGGGACAGATACGCAGTATTTT
-,TRBJ1-1,TRBV4-1,TRBD1,CASSPGTGGGTEAFF,TGCGCCAGCAGCCCCGGGACAGGGGGAGGTACTGAAGCTTTCTTT
-,TRBJ1-1,TRBV19,-,CASSIGWTEAFF,TGTGCCAGTAGTATCGGATGGACTGAAGCTTTCTTT
few,TRBJ1-1,TRBV19,-,CASSIRQGPGEAFF,TGTGCCAGTAGTATCCGTCAGGGGCCGGGTGAAGCTTTCTTT
-,TRBJ2-1,TRBV6-2/TRBV6-3,-,CASTSTRDHNEQFF,TGTGCCAGCACATCTACTAGGGATCACAATGAGCAGTTCTTC
many,TRBJ2-3,TRBV6-5,TRBD1,CASCTIMTGVSLRGLCTGTQYF,TGTGCCAGCTGTACTATTATGACAGGGGTCTCTCTGCGCGGGTTATGCACGGGTACGCAGTATTTT
many,TRBJ2-2,TRBV30,TRBD1,CAWRVGQGVGPGELFF,TGTGCCTGGAGAGTTGGGCAGGGGGTAGGCCCCGGGGAGCTGTTTTTT
many,TRBJ1-2,TRBV10-3,TRBD1,CAISELGQEDYGYTF,TGTGCCATCAGTGAGCTGGGACAGGAGGACTATGGCTACACCTTC